The present T cell receptor (beta chain) was sequenced within a study of blood T cell repertoires in COVID-19. The wider study: The origin of the acute and convalescent COVID-19 samples was the United States, Italy and Spain. PBMCs, B-cell-depleted T cells, or T cells provided the cDNA or gDNA that made up the material.

V gave up 6 bases and J gave up 2 bases, with 14 bases separating them. This CDR3 has 15 amino acids. Germline CDR1 MNHEY, CDR2 SVGAGI. As originally analysed: How many nucleated cells were present was estimated from reference gene primer amplification. Sequencing was performed with immunoSEQ multiplex PCR; in TCRdb, only in-frame clones are kept and a portion is missing. The V and J calls and clone size are taken from that table; D and trimming were inferred from the DNA. In the table there are more than 15,000 clones, approximately 80% of which are singletons. The chain couples TRBV6-5 to TRBJ2-4; D is unresolved. The sequencing input was peripheral blood. This sequence was found in a man in his fifties or sixties with active or convalescent COVID-19. DNA for the CDR3: TGTGCCAGCAGATCCGAAAGAGATCCCAAAAACATTCAGTACTTC. This sequence encodes CASRSERDPKNIQYF.